This T cell receptor beta chain was sequenced for a study of post-analysis software for immune sequencing data. The CDR3 extends over 15 amino acids. Unmatched junction bases numbered 7, after V lost 0 bases and J lost 8 bases. Germline V gene lookup returns CDR1 GTSNPN and CDR2 SVGIG (reference sequence). The study, taken as a whole, reports: Relative to controls, patients had a few TRBV segments at higher frequency, with TRBV5-6, TRBV5-1 and TRBV20-1 among these.

This clonotype was picked up a small number of times. Its antigen is still unknown. The TCR beta cDNA libraries carried unique molecular identifiers. In TCRdb, the PCR reads were re-called with MiXCR into one record per CDR3 protein. The sample shows about 770,000 distinct CDR3 sequences, about 45% of them seen only once. What was sequenced was blood. This sequence joins TRBV30 and TRBJ2-1; TRBD2 matches at 10 bases. This receptor was obtained from a girl aged 5-17 years with multiple sclerosis. The CDR3 reads CAWSVTGTSVHEQFF. Written as DNA, the CDR3 is TGTGCCTGGAGTGTAACTGGGACTAGCGTCCATGAGCAGTTCTTC.